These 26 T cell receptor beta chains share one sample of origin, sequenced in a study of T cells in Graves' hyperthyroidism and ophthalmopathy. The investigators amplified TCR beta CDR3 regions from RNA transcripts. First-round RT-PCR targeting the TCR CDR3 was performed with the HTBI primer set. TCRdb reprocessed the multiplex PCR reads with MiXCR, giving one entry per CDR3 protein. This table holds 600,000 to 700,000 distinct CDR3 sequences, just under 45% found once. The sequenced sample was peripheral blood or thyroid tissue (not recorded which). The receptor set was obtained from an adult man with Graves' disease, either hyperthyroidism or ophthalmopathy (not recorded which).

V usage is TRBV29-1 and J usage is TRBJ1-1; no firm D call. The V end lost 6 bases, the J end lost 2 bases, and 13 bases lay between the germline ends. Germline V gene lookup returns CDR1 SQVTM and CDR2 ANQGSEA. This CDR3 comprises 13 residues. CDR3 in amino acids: CSVLEGGNTEAFF. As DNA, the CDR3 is TGCAGCGTCCTCGAGGGAGGTAACACTGAAGCTTTCTTT.

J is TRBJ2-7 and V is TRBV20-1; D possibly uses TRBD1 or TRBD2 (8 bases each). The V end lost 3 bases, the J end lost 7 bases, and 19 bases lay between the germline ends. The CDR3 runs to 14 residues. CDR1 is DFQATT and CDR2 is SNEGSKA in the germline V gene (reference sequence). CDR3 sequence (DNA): TGCAGTGCTAGTAGCGGGACAGGCGGCCGGGAGCAGTACTTC. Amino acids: CSASSGTGGREQYF.

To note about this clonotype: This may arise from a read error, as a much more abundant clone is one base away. The CDR3 here is CASSRRRGRAYEQYF. The CDR3 region has the DNA TGTGCCAGCAGCCGAAGGAGGGGCAGGGCCTACGAGCAGTACTTC. The chain has TRBV7-9 and TRBJ2-7, with D possibly TRBD2 on 6 matching bases. Germline V gene lookup returns CDR1 SEHNR and CDR2 FQNEAQ (reference sequence). The CDR3 has 15 amino acids. Trimming left V 5 bases short and J 2 bases short, with 16 bases between.

In DNA form, the CDR3 reads TGTGCCAGTAGTATTAGTCATGGCTCTGGAAACACCATATATTTT. Encoded protein: CASSISHGSGNTIYF. This chain links TRBV19 with TRBJ1-3; D is unresolved. The CDR3 spans 15 residues. V was trimmed by 3 bases and J by 0 bases, leaving 9 bases between them. CDR1 and CDR2 from the germline V gene are LNHDA and SQIVND (reference sequence).

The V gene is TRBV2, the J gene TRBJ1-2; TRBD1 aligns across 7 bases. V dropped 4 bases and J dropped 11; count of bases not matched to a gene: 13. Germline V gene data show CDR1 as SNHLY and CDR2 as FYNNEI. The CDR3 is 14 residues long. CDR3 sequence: CASSAPLTGTVYTF. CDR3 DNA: TGTGCCAGCAGTGCTCCCCTGACAGGGACGGTTTACACCTTC.

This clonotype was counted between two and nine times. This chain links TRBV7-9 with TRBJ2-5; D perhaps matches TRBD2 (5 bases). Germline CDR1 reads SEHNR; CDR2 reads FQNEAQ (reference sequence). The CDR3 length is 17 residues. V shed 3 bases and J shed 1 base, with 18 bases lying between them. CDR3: CASSLGWRPPGQETQYF. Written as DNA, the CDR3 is TGTGCCAGCAGCTTGGGTTGGAGGCCCCCAGGCCAAGAGACCCAGTACTTC.

CDR3 DNA: TGCGCCAGCAGCTTAGAGGACAGTGAAAAACTGTTTTTT. This codes for CASSLEDSEKLFF. The chain carries TRBV5-1 and TRBJ1-4; tentatively, D is TRBD1 (6 bases). CDR3 length: 13 residues. Per the germline V gene, CDR1 is SGHRS and CDR2 is YFSETQ. V was shortened by 2 bases and J by 7 bases, with 9 bases between the two germline ends. Full variable domain (remainder filled in from reference TRBV5-1 and TRBJ1-4): KAGVTQTPRYLIKTRGQQVTLSCSPISGHRSVSWYQQTPGQGLQFLFEYFSETQRNKGNFPGRFSGRQFSNSRSEMNVSTLELGDSALYLCASSLEDSEKLFFGSGTQLSVL.

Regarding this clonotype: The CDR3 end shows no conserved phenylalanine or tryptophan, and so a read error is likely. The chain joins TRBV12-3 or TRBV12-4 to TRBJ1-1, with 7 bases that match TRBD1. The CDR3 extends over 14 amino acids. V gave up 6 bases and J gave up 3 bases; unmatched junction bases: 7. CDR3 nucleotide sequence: TGTGCCAGCAGCTTATCAGGGGGTGACACTGAAGCTTTCCTT. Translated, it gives CASSLSGGDTEAFL.

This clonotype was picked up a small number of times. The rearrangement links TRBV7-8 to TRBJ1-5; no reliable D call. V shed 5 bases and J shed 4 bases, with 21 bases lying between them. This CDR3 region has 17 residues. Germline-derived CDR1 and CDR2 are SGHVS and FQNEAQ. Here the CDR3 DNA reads TGTGCCAGCAGCCCCTCCGAGGGCACCATTTCAAATCAGCCCCAGCATTTT. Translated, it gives CASSPSEGTISNQPQHF.

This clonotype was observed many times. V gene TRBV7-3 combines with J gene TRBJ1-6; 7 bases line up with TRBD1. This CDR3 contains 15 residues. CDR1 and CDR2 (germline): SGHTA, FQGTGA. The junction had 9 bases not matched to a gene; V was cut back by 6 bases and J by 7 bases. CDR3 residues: CASSLGTAENSPLHF. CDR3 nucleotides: TGTGCCAGCAGTCTAGGGACAGCTGAAAATTCACCCCTCCACTTT.

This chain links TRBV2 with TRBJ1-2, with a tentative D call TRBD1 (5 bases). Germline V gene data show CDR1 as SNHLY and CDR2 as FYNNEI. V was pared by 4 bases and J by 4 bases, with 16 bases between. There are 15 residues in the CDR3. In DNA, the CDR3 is TGTGCCAGCAGTGCCCCCTCCGGGGCCACCTATGGCTACACCTTC. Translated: CASSAPSGATYGYTF.

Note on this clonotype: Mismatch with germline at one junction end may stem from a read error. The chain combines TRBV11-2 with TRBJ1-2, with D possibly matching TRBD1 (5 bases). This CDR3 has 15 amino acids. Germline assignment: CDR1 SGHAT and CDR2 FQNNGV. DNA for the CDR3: TGTGCCAGCAGCTCGCGCGGGGGGGGAGGCTATGGCCACACCTTC. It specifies CASSSRGGGGYGHTF. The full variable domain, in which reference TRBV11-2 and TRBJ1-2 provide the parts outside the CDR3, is EAGVAQSPRYKIIEKRQSVAFWCNPISGHATLYWYQQILGQGPKLLIQFQNNGVVDDSQLPKDRFSAERLKGVDSTLKIQPAKLEDSAVYLCASSSRGGGGYGHTFGSGTRLTVV.

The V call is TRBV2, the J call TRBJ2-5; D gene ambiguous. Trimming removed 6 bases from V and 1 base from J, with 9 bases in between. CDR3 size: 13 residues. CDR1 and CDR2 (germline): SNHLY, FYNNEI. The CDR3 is CASSLLFQETQYF. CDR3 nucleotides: TGTGCCAGCAGCCTCCTCTTCCAAGAGACCCAGTACTTC. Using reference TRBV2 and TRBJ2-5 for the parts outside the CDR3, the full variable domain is EPEVTQTPSHQVTQMGQEVILRCVPISNHLYFYWYRQILGQKVEFLVSFYNNEISEKSEIFDDQFSVERPDGSNFTLKIRSTKLEDSAMYFCASSLLFQETQYFGPGTRLLVL.

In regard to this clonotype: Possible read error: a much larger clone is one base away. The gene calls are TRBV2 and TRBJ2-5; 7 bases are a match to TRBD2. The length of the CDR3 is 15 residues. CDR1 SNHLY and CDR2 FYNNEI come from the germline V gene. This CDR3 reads CASSDYGTIQEAQYF. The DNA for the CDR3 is TGTGCCAGCAGTGATTACGGGACTATTCAAGAGGCCCAGTACTTC.

CDR3 sequence reads: CASTSGGDTEAFF. The CDR3, as DNA: TGTGCCAGCACTTCAGGGGGGGACACTGAAGCTTTCTTT. The rearrangement links TRBV27 to TRBJ1-1, with 7 bases lining up with TRBD1. This CDR3 spans 13 amino acids. V dropped 7 bases and J dropped 3; count of bases not matched to a gene: 5. Germline V CDR1 and CDR2: MNHEY, SMNVEV (reference sequence).

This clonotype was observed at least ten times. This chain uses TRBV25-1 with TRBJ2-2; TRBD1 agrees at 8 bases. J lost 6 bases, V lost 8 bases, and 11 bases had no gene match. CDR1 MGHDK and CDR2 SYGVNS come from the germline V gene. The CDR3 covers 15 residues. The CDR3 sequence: CASRPLGQVAGELFF. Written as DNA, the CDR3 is TGTGCCAGCCGGCCCCTGGGACAGGTCGCCGGGGAGCTGTTTTTT.

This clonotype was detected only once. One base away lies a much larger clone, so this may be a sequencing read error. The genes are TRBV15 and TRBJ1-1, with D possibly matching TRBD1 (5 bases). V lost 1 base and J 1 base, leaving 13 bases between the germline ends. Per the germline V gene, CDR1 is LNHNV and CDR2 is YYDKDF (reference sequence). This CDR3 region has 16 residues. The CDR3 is CATSRGGTQGNTEAFF. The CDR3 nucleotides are TGTGCCACCAGCAGAGGTGGTACTCAGGGGAACACTGAAGCTTTCTTT.

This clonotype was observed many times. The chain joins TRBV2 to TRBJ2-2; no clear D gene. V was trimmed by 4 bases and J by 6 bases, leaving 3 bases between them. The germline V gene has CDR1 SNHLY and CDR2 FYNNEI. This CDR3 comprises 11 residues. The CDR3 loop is CASSVSGELFF. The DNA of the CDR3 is TGTGCCAGCAGTGTTTCCGGGGAGCTGTTTTTT.

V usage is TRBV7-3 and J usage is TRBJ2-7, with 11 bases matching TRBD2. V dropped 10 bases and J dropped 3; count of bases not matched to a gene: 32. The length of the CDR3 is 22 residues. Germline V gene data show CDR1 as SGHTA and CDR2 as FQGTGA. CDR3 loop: CATQNGTGRLAGGLTSLYEQYF. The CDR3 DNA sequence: TGTGCCACCCAGAATGGGACAGGGCGCCTAGCGGGAGGACTTACTTCTCTCTACGAGCAGTACTTC.

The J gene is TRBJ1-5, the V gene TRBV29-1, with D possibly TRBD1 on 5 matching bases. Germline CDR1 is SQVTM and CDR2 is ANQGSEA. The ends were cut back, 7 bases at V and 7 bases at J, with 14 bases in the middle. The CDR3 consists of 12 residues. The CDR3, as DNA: TGCAGCGCTCCGGGACCCGGGCAGCCCCAGCATTTT. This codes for CSAPGPGQPQHF.

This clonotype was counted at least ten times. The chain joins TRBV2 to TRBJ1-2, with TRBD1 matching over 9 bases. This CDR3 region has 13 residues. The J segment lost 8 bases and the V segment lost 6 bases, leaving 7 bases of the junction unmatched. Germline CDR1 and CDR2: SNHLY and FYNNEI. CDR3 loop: CASRTTGGGGYTF. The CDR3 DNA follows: TGTGCCAGCAGGACGACAGGGGGTGGCGGCTACACCTTC. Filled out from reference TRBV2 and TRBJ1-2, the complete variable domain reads EPEVTQTPSHQVTQMGQEVILRCVPISNHLYFYWYRQILGQKVEFLVSFYNNEISEKSEIFDDQFSVERPDGSNFTLKIRSTKLEDSAMYFCASRTTGGGGYTFGSGTRLTVV.

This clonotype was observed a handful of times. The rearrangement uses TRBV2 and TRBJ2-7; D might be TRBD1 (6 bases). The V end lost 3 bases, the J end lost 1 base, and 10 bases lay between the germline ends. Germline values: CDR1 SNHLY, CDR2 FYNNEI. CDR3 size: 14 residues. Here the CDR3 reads CASSDFRGSYEQYF. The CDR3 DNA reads TGTGCCAGCAGTGATTTCAGGGGTTCCTACGAGCAGTACTTC. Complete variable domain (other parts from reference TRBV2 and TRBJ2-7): EPEVTQTPSHQVTQMGQEVILRCVPISNHLYFYWYRQILGQKVEFLVSFYNNEISEKSEIFDDQFSVERPDGSNFTLKIRSTKLEDSAMYFCASSDFRGSYEQYFGPGTRLTVT.

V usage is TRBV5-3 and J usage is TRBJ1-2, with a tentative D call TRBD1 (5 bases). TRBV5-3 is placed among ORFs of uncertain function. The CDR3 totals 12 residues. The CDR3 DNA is TGTGCTCAGAGGGGCCGGGGCTATGGCTACACCTTC. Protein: CAQRGRGYGYTF.

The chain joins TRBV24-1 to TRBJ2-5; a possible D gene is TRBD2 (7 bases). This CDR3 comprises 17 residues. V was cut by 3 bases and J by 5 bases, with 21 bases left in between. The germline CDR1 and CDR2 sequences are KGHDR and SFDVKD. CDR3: CATSDTEGGGAGETQYF. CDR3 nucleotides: TGTGCCACCAGTGATACAGAAGGGGGAGGGGCCGGGGAGACCCAGTACTTC.

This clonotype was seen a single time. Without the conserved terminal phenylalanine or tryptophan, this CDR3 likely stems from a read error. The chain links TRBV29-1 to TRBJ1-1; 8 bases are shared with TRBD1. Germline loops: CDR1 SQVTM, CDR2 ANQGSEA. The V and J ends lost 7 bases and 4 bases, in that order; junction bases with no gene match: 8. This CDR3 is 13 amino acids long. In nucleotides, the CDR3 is TGCAGCGGAAAGGACAGGGTGAGCACTGAAGCTTTCCTT. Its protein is CSGKDRVSTEAFL.

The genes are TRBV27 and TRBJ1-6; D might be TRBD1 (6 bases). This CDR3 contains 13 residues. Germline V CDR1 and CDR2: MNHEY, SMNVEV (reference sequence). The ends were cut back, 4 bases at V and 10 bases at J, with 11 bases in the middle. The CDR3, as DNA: TGTGCCAGCAGTTACAGGGTTTCCTCACCCCTCCACTTT. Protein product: CASSYRVSSPLHF.